This TCR beta chain was observed in a study of cytomegalovirus exposure and HLA in healthy donors. Study background: Sequencing of some 190 million T cells in an earlier analysis found under 120 million unique TCR beta sequences. Findings and limits, study-wide: Generally TCR sequences proved uncommon, though certain public TCRs appeared in numerous donors. Of the V segments, some could not be distinguished, including TRBV6-2 and TRBV6-3, and were excluded.

Primers: 60 Vbeta forward and 13 Jbeta reverse. Sequencing was performed with immunoSEQ multiplex PCR; in TCRdb, only in-frame clones are kept and a portion is missing. This sample has about 160,000 clones, with about 85% found just once. This clone has only one observation. The antigen is undetermined. The V and J ends lost 4 bases and 8 bases, in that order; junction bases with no gene match: 8. The CDR3 contains 15 residues. Germline V gene data show CDR1 as SGHNT and CDR2 as YYREEE (reference sequence). Sample: PBMCs. This receptor was obtained from a human donor in good health. V and J are TRBV5-4 and TRBJ1-4, with 10 bases identical to TRBD1. The DNA of the CDR3 is TGTGCCAGCAGCACAGGACAGGGGGAAGGAGAAAAACTGTTTTTT. This gives the protein CASSTGQGEGEKLFF.